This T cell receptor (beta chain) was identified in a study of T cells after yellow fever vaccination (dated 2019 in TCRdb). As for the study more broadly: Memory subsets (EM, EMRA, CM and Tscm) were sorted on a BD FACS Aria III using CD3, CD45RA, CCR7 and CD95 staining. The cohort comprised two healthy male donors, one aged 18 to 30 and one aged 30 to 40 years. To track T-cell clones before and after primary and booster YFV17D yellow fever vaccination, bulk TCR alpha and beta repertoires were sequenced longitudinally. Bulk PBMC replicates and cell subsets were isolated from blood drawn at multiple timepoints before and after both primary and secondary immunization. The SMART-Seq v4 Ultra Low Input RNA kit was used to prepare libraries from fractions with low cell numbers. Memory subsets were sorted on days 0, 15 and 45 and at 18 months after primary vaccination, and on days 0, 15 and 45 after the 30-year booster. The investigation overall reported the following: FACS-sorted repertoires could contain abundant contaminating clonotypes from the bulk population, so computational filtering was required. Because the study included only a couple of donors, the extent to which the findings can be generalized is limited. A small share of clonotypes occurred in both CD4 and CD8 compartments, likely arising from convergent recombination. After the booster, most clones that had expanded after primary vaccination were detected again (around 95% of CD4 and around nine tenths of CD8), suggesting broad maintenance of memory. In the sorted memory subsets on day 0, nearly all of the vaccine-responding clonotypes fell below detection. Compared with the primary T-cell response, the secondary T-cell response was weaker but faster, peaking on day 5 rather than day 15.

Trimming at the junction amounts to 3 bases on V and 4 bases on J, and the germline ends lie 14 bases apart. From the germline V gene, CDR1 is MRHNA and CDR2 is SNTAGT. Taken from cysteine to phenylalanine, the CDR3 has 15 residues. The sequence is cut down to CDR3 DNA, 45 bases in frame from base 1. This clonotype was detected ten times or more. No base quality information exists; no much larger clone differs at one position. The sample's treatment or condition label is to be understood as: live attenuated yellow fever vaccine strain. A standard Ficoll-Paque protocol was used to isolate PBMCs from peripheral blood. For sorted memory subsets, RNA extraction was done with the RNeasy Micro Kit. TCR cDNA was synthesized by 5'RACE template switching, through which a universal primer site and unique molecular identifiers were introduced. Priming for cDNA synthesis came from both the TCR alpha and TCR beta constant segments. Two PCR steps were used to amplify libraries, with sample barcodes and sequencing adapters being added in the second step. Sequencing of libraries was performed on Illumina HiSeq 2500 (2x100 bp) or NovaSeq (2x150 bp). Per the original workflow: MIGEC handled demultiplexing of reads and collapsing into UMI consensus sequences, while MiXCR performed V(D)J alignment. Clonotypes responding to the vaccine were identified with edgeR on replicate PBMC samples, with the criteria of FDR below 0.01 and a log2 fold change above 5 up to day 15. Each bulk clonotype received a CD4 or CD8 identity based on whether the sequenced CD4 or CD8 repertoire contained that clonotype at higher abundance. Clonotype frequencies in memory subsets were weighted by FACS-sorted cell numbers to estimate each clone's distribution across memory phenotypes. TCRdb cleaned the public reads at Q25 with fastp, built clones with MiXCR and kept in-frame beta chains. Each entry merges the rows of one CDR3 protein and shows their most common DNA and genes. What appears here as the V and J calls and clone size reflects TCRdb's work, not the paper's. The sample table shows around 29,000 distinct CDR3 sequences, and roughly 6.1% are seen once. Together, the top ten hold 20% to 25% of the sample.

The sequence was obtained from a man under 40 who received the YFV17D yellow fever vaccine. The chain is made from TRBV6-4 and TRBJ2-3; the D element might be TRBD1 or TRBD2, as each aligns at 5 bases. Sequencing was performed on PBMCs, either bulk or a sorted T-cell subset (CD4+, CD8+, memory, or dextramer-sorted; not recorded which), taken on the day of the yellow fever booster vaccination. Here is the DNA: TGTGCCAGCAGTGAAGGGACCGCTGCCGCAGATACGCAGTATTTT. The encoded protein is CASSEGTAAADTQYF.